What follows are 20 T cell receptor beta chains derived from one specimen sequenced in a study of blood T cell repertoires in COVID-19. Using immunoSEQ multiplex PCR, the repertoire was profiled, and TCRdb retains in-frame clones only, with some absent. The table includes about 40,000 clones, about 79% detected once. Sequencing was carried out using peripheral blood. The source is an older woman with acute or convalescent COVID-19.

The chain is built from TRBV9 and TRBJ2-1, with unresolved D. V lost 2 bases and J lost 9, with 6 bases in between. Germline lookup yields CDR1 SGDLS and CDR2 YYNGEE. The CDR3 sequence is 11 residues long. The CDR3 coding sequence is TGTGCCAGCAGCGTTGATAGTGAGCAGTTCTTC. It yields the protein CASSVDSEQFF.

This rearrangement joins TRBV30 to TRBJ2-7; tentative D call: TRBD1 (5 bases). V was shortened by 3 bases and J by 6 bases, with 15 bases between the two germline ends. There are 13 residues in the CDR3. In germline, CDR1 is GTSNPN, CDR2 SVGIG (reference sequence). This CDR3 reads CAWRQGLWSEQYF. In DNA form, the CDR3 reads TGTGCCTGGAGGCAGGGCCTATGGAGCGAGCAGTACTTC. Supplemented by reference TRBV30 and TRBJ2-7, the full variable domain reads SQTIHQWPATLVQPVGSPLSLECTVEGTSNPNLYWYRQAAGRGLQLLFYSVGIGQISSEVPQNLSASRPQDRQFILSSKKLLLSDSGFYLCAWRQGLWSEQYFGPGTRLTVT.

This clone came up a few times. The chain employs TRBV6-4 and TRBJ1-1; no clear D gene. The CDR3 runs 13 residues. Trimming shortened V by 8 bases and J by 0 bases, and 10 bases separated the two germline ends. The germline V gene has CDR1 MRHNA and CDR2 SNTAGT. The CDR3 spells CASRKQMNTEAFF. The CDR3 nucleotides read TGTGCCAGCCGGAAACAGATGAACACTGAAGCTTTCTTT.

The J gene is TRBJ2-5, the V gene TRBV9; 9 nucleotides align to TRBD2. V was clipped by 3 bases and J by 3 bases; unmatched bases: 9. Germline values: CDR1 SGDLS, CDR2 YYNGEE. CDR3 length: 16 amino acids. CDR3 in amino acids: CASSARAGGTEETQYF. The CDR3 bases are TGTGCCAGCAGCGCAAGAGCGGGGGGTACGGAAGAGACCCAGTACTTC.

This chain links TRBV2 with TRBJ1-5; tentatively, D is TRBD1 (5 bases). V shed 2 bases and J shed 6 bases, with 8 bases lying between them. The CDR3 covers 13 residues. CDR1 is SNHLY, CDR2 FYNNEI, per germline. The CDR3 DNA reads TGTGCCAGCAGTGAACAGGGTGCTCAGCCCCAGCATTTT. Protein product: CASSEQGAQPQHF.

The chain combines TRBV2 with TRBJ1-4; 7 bases map to TRBD1. Germline V gene sequence: CDR1 SNHLY, CDR2 FYNNEI. V shed 6 bases, J shed 5 bases, and the junction held 9 bases outside the gene matches. The CDR3 covers 15 residues. Here the CDR3 reads CASRARTGRNEKLFF. CDR3 DNA: TGTGCCAGCAGGGCCCGGACAGGCCGAAATGAAAAACTGTTTTTT.

The rearrangement links TRBV24-1 to TRBJ2-1, with 7 bases aligning to TRBD2. After removal of 7 bases from V and 3 bases from J, the junction contained 5 bases not matched to a gene. The germline CDR1 and CDR2 sequences are KGHDR and SFDVKD. This CDR3 comprises 14 residues. CDR3 sequence: CATRGGVYYNEQFF. The CDR3 nucleotides are TGTGCCACCAGGGGGGGGGTTTACTACAATGAGCAGTTCTTC.

This clone showed up just a few times. The chain combines TRBV4-1 with TRBJ1-2; D gene uncertain. Germline CDR1 MGHRA, CDR2 YSYEKL. V dropped 5 bases and J dropped 3 bases, with 10 bases sitting between them. The CDR3 loop spans 13 amino acids. The CDR3 spells CASSTPGYYGYTF. The CDR3 DNA is TGCGCCAGCAGCACCCCAGGCTACTATGGCTACACCTTC.

This chain links TRBV15 with TRBJ2-1, with 9 bases that match TRBD2. The V gene end was trimmed by 5 bases and the J gene end by 3 bases; junction bases not matched to a gene: 5. The CDR3 is 15 amino acids. Germline V gene lookup returns CDR1 LNHNV and CDR2 YYDKDF (reference sequence). CDR3 residues: CATSGGRAFYNEQFF. Written as DNA, the CDR3 is TGTGCCACCAGCGGCGGGAGGGCCTTCTACAATGAGCAGTTCTTC.

This clone was seen only a few times. V is TRBV28 and J is TRBJ2-7; possible D gene TRBD1, 5 bases. Germline CDR1 reads MDHEN; CDR2 reads SYDVKM. The V end lost 2 bases, the J end lost 0 bases, and 17 bases lay between the germline ends. The CDR3 runs 17 residues. CDR3 nucleotide sequence: TGTGCCAGCAGTTTACCAGCGTCAGGGTTGGGCTCCTACGAGCAGTACTTC. This translates into CASSLPASGLGSYEQYF.

This rearrangement joins TRBV5-1 to TRBJ2-7; 12 bases align to TRBD1. Germline V gene data show CDR1 as SGHRS and CDR2 as YFSETQ. This CDR3 contains 15 residues. V lost 3 bases to trimming and J lost 4 bases; unmatched junction nucleotides: 5. The chain's CDR3 is CASSWGQGAMYEQYF. The CDR3 nucleotides are TGCGCCAGCAGCTGGGGACAGGGGGCTATGTACGAGCAGTACTTC.

The V gene is TRBV30, the J gene TRBJ1-2; D may be TRBD1 (6 bases). Germline V gives CDR1 GTSNPN, CDR2 SVGIG (reference sequence). The V end was cut by 3 bases, the J end by 4 bases, with 15 bases between. The CDR3 is 14 amino acids. In DNA form, the CDR3 reads TGTGCCTGGAGAAATTCAGGGGCCACCTATGGCTACACCTTC. Translating it yields CAWRNSGATYGYTF.

The V and J genes are TRBV5-8 and TRBJ2-2; 13 bases line up with TRBD2. CDR1 is SGHTS and CDR2 is YDEGEE in the germline V gene. The CDR3 consists of 17 residues. The V gene end was trimmed by 2 bases and the J gene end by 4 bases; junction bases not matched to a gene: 5. The CDR3 is CASSFSGTSGTTGELFF. The CDR3, as DNA: TGTGCCAGCAGCTTCTCCGGGACTAGCGGGACCACCGGGGAGCTGTTTTTT.

The V gene is TRBV18, the J gene TRBJ2-7, with TRBD1 matching 11 bases. Germline CDR1 and CDR2: KGHSH and LQKENI. The J segment lost 2 bases and the V segment lost 5 bases, leaving 2 bases of the junction unmatched. The CDR3 has 14 amino acids. The CDR3 is CASSLDRGPYEQYF. In DNA, the CDR3 is TGTGCCAGCTCATTGGACAGGGGGCCCTACGAGCAGTACTTC.

V gene TRBV7-6 combines with J gene TRBJ2-2, with TRBD1 matching 7 bases. With 4 bases clipped from V and 4 bases from J, the junction kept 9 bases outside the gene matches. Germline CDR1 SGHVS, CDR2 FNYEAQ. The CDR3 runs to 16 residues. The CDR3 coding sequence is TGTGCCAGCAGCTCCGATCGACAGGGCGGCACCGGGGAGCTGTTTTTT. Its translation: CASSSDRQGGTGELFF. Supplemented by reference TRBV7-6 and TRBJ2-2, the full variable domain reads GAGVSQSPRYKVTKRGQDVALRCDPISGHVSLYWYRQALGQGPEFLTYFNYEAQQDKSGLPNDRFSAERPEGSISTLTIQRTEQRDSAMYRCASSSDRQGGTGELFFGEGSRLTVL.

The rearrangement uses TRBV25-1 and TRBJ2-7, with TRBD2 matching 7 bases. V gave up 3 bases and J gave up 1 base; unmatched junction bases: 15. There are 18 residues in the CDR3. Germline-derived CDR1 and CDR2 are MGHDK and SYGVNS. The CDR3 nucleotides read TGTGCCAGCAGTGAGACTAGCTCCCCACGGGTTCGTTCCTACGAGCAGTACTTC. Translation gives CASSETSSPRVRSYEQYF.

The chain is built from TRBV2 and TRBJ2-1, with TRBD2 identical over 9 bases. The CDR3 has 17 amino acids. Germline values: CDR1 SNHLY, CDR2 FYNNEI. V lost 5 bases to trimming and J lost 6 bases; unmatched junction nucleotides: 14. CDR3 sequence reads: CASSTPERIAGVNEQFF. The CDR3 nucleotides read TGTGCCAGCAGTACCCCTGAGAGGATAGCGGGAGTCAATGAGCAGTTCTTC.

The rearrangement links TRBV5-8 to TRBJ2-3; 10 nucleotides agree with TRBD2. CDR1 SGHTS and CDR2 YDEGEE come from the germline V gene. The CDR3 is 16 amino acids. The V gene end was trimmed by 3 bases and the J gene end by 9 bases; junction bases not matched to a gene: 13. CDR3 coding DNA: TGTGCCAGCAGCTCTACTAGCGGGGCCCCTAAGGACACGCAGTATTTT. Translated: CASSSTSGAPKDTQYF.

This clone has just one count. CDR3 nucleotide sequence: TGTGCCACCAGCTGGCGGGGACAGTCAGATACGCAGTATTTT. This codes for CATSWRGQSDTQYF. The rearrangement joins TRBV15 to TRBJ2-3; D might be TRBD1 (7 bases). The CDR3 has 14 amino acids. Germline CDR1 reads LNHNV; CDR2 reads YYDKDF (reference sequence). Trimming cost V 5 bases and J 4 bases, with 13 bases left between them.

J is TRBJ1-6 and V is TRBV6-5, with 7 bases fitting TRBD1. CDR3 length: 15 residues. Germline V gene data show CDR1 as MNHEY and CDR2 as SVGAGI. V trimming: 8 bases; J trimming: 5 bases; junction bases outside the gene matches: 9. The CDR3 sequence is CASYRGSGNNSPLHF. The CDR3 nucleotides are TGTGCCAGCTACAGGGGCTCTGGGAATAATTCACCCCTCCACTTT.